The sequence of this T cell receptor beta chain was determined in a study of early T cells in non-severe SARS-CoV-2 infection (dated by TCRdb to the early 2020s). The study in broad terms: Bulk RNA from unsorted whole blood was used for TCR sequencing, so alpha and beta chains could not be paired. Broad study findings and their caveats: VDJdb matching was skewed toward anti-spike CD8 responses and likely underestimated virus-specific expansions, missing private and CD4 specificities.

Receptor amplification or capture employed 5' RACE. Sequencing instrument: NextSeq 500. The TCR library protocol attached unique molecular identifiers to individual cDNA molecules to correct for sequencing error and PCR bias. Both TCR alpha and beta chains were sequenced, and tight co-correlation was observed between alpha and beta sequence abundances in each sample. The original pipeline was this. Decombinator V4 was used to annotate TCR sequences for V gene, J gene and CDR3. TCRs were defined as expanded if a significant change between any two time points was detected under a Poisson model with p below 0.0001. TCR abundances were normalised to the total number of TCRs sequenced in each sample and reported as counts per million. VDJdb, accessed 1 November 2021, was searched for CMV, EBV and SARS-CoV-2 annotated TCRs, excluding TCRs annotated for multiple antigens. TCRdb ran its own pipeline on the public reads, namely fastp trimming at Q25 and MiXCR clone calling, and kept in-frame beta chains. A single entry per CDR3 protein holds the most common genes and DNA from its merged rows. TCRdb, not the authors, supplied the V and J calls. Across this sample there are around 52,000 distinct CDR3 sequences, with 10% to 15% seen only once. Together, the top ten hold 2.5% to 3.5% of the sample.

Set within a cohort of healthcare workers in London, UK, this nested case-control study involved weekly PCR testing of nasopharyngeal swabs along with blood sampling. Healthcare workers were recruited during the week of the UK lockdown, between 23 and 31 March 2020, and followed weekly for up to roughly 15 weeks. The table lists this clonotype with many counts. The antigen it binds to is not known. The sample holds no much larger clone one base away, and base qualities are not on file. The sequenced sample consisted of whole blood. The receptor was isolated from an adult who was a healthcare worker with PCR-confirmed SARS-CoV-2 infection or an uninfected control (not recorded which).

The DNA sequence is as follows: TGTGCCAGCAGCCGCTCAACACAAGTTACAGATACGCAGTATTTT. Its product reads: CASSRSTQVTDTQYF. Recombination linked TRBV4-2 to TRBJ2-3; the D segment cannot be called with confidence. For CDR1 and CDR2, the germline V gene lists LGHNA and YNFKEQ. V is cut by 4 bases and J by 3 bases, and the space between the germline ends is 14 bases. The cysteine opens and the phenylalanine closes a CDR3 of 15 amino acids. Solely the CDR3 DNA is kept, with 45 bases framed from the first base.